This T cell receptor beta chain was sequenced in a study of CD8 T cells in Susac syndrome. With random hexamers, reverse transcription was performed on about 0.45 to 1 ug of RNA. TCRdb analysed the immunoSEQ multiplex PCR reads with MiXCR anew, one entry per CDR3 protein. The table shows 95,000 to 150,000 distinct CDR3 sequences, with just over 95% occurring only once. The V end lost 1 base, the J end lost 6 bases, and 16 bases lay between the germline ends. CDR3 length: 16 residues. Per the germline V gene, CDR1 is LGHDT and CDR2 is YNNKEL (reference sequence). Sequenced input: CD4+ T cells from PBMCs. The sequence came from a human donor with Susac syndrome. V usage is TRBV3-1 and J usage is TRBJ2-4; tentatively, D is TRBD2 (6 bases). CDR3 protein: CASSQVPSGSGNIQYF. The CDR3 nucleotides read TGTGCCAGCAGCCAAGTCCCATCCGGGAGTGGAAACATTCAGTACTTC.